This T cell receptor beta chain was found in a study of tumor-infiltrating lymphocytes in primary liver carcinoma (dated by TCRdb to 2016 to 2017). Regarding the study in general: Of the five patients (three men and two women, aged 30 to 69 years), four had hepatocellular carcinoma and one had combined HCC and intrahepatic cholangiocarcinoma. The study combined TCRbeta repertoire sequencing, expression microarrays and whole-exome sequencing across five regions of each liver tumor, with adjacent normal tissue and blood. A total of roughly 35 specimens from 5 patients, comprising approximately 25 tumor regions, 5 adjacent noncancerous liver tissues and 5 peripheral blood samples, were covered by TCRbeta repertoire sequencing. The tumors of the five patients were staged as T1-T3 N0M0, with maximum diameters ranging from roughly 4 to 10 cm. Samples yielded roughly 3.5 to 7.13 million productive TCRbeta reads; read depth did not differ significantly between tissue types. To link TCRbeta repertoire diversity with the local molecular phenotype, the approximately 25 tumor region samples were profiled using Agilent mRNA microarrays. Technical replicate repertoires showed high reproducibility, with mean shared-clone rates approximately 0.9 and correlation coefficients above 0.95.

Using a constant-region primer and ProtoScript II reverse transcriptase, TCRbeta-specific cDNA was reverse-transcribed from around 500 ng total RNA. Construction of the TCRbeta libraries relied on three nested rounds of multiplex PCR, following a slightly modified ARM-PCR procedure. A final 25-cycle PCR with Deep VentR polymerase added sample barcodes and Illumina adapters. Amplicons of 200-500 bp were gel-purified with a QIAquick gel extraction kit before sequencing. TCRbeta amplicons were sequenced on an Illumina HiSeq 2500 with 250-bp paired-end reads. The original pipeline was this. Trimmomatic v0.33 was used to quality-trim the reads, and FLASH v1.2.11 was used to merge paired reads so that full CDR3 sequences could be recovered. V, D and J germline segments were assigned to the rearranged TCRbeta sequences by MiGEC v1.2.1b. Clonotype statistics, along with Shannon-Wiener diversity indices, were calculated using VDJtools v1.0.0. To reduce sampling bias, subsequent analyses other than the diversity analysis used only the 250 most abundant clonotypes in each sample. In-frame beta chains were kept once TCRdb had trimmed the public reads at Q25 with fastp and called clones with MiXCR. Each record represents a unique CDR3 protein, reported with the most common genes and DNA among its rows. TCRdb's processing, not the authors' own work, is the source of the V and J calls. In all, the sample holds just under 45,000 distinct CDR3 sequences, and about three quarters of those were seen once. The ten largest clones represent roughly 19% of the sample.

In its sample, this clonotype was seen a few times. It has no known antigen specificity. The conserved phenylalanine or tryptophan is not found at the CDR3 terminus, so this likely reflects a read error. Without any cell sorting, total RNA and DNA were co-extracted from around 18-30 mg of bulk tissue using the AllPrep DNA/RNA mini kit. Surgical resection was performed in China between 2015 and 2016 on four or five patients with histopathologically diagnosed primary liver carcinoma. At the time of sampling, the patients had chronic HBV infection and had not received any treatment. Five spatially separated regions were sampled from each tumor: the superior, inferior, left-lateral and right-lateral poles, plus the tumor centre. Histology showed that every tumor sample contained more than 75% viable tumor cells. Pieces of fresh tumor and adjacent tissue were cut in half, with one half kept in RNAlater at -80 degrees C and the other half sent for histology.

Here is what the overall study found, with its caveats: Because sequencing covered only the TCR beta chain and unpaired alpha chains were not captured, true repertoire diversity is likely underestimated. Consistent with antigen-driven expansion, pairs of tumor regions showed higher repertoire overlap (mean roughly 35%) than either tumor-adjacent pairs (approximately 17%) or tumor-blood pairs (roughly 15%). Comparison of CD4+ and CD8+ T cell repertoires was precluded by the use of bulk unsorted samples. A significantly larger repertoire fraction was made up by the top 250 clones in tumors than in blood (p = 0.039). With just a few patients in the study, the authors point out that the findings should be validated in a larger study. Just about 8-24% of top clones turned up in all five regions of a tumor, which suggests spatial heterogeneity among tumor-infiltrating T cells.

The sequencing sample was made of liver tumor tissue from sampling region 2. In light of the paper, this sample's cell subset or site label describes: tumor region T2, inferior pole. The clonotype originates from a middle-aged man with primary liver carcinoma and hepatitis B virus infection.

The CDR3 region has the sequence CASSHDYASTDTQYL. The DNA sequence follows: TGTGCCAGCAGCCACGACTACGCTAGCACAGATACGCAGTATCTT. The chain is made from TRBV4-2 and TRBJ2-3; matching of 5 bases hints at TRBD2 as the D gene. V sheds 3 bases and J sheds 0 bases, leaving 10 bases between their ends. The CDR3 length equals 15 residues, ends included. Only the CDR3 portion is preserved as DNA: 45 bases, with reading frame beginning at the first base. The germline V gene provides CDR1 LGHNA and CDR2 YNFKEQ.